Listed below are T cell receptor beta chains from one sample, sequenced in a study of blood T cell repertoires in COVID-19. TCRdb's copy holds only in-frame clones and misses some; the assay was immunoSEQ multiplex PCR. The sample carries 390,000 or so clones, approximately 90% recorded once. Sequenced: PBMCs or T cells enriched from blood (not recorded which). These receptor sequences come from a woman in her 50s who had recovered from COVID-19. Both conserved end residues are trimmed from each CDR3.

j_gene,v_gene,len,CDR3aa
TRBJ1-5,TRBV2,10,ASSGTGGGWH
TRBJ1-1,TRBV5-1,12,ASSLYRGNTEAF
TRBJ1-4,TRBV7-2,13,ASSPSGTANEKLF
TRBJ1-5,TRBV5-5,14,ASSLAGGNSNQPQH
TRBJ1-4,TRBV5-4,13,ASSTGTGGNEKLF
TRBJ2-2,TRBV9,14,ASSVRLQSNTGELF
TRBJ2-7,TRBV7-9,12,ASSNRDRGHEQY
TRBJ1-4,TRBV5-1,12,ASRQDATNEKLF
TRBJ1-2,TRBV29-1,9,TTGGFDGYT
TRBJ2-5,TRBV6-5,13,ASSYSASGVGTQY
TRBJ1-1,TRBV6-5,14,ASSSWAGEGNTEAF
TRBJ1-2,TRBV4-1,13,ASSQDDRAAYGYT
TRBJ1-2,TRBV30,11,AWSYIQGDGYT
TRBJ1-1,TRBV18,11,ASSPTGDTEAF
TRBJ2-7,TRBV19,16,ASSNQGQRGPTSYEQY
TRBJ1-4,TRBV30,14,AWSTGISATNEKLF
TRBJ2-3,TRBV7-9,14,ASSFPTQGATDTQY
TRBJ1-1,TRBV5-5,11,ASSLISGSEAF
TRBJ1-5,TRBV6-5,11,ASSLGIAQPQH